These T cell receptor beta chains were read from a single sample in a study of shared clonotypes between healthy human individuals. TCRdb keeps only in-frame clones here, not all; method: immunoSEQ multiplex PCR. The repertoire holds more than 1 million clones, with 75% to 85% as singletons. Sequencing input: memory CD4+ T cells from PBMCs. The receptors were gathered from a man younger than 35 in good health. Some clones in this sample may be carry-over from other donors' samples. Both conserved end residues are part of each CDR3. The D gene is left open where the match is weak. The size of a clone is reported for some rows only, either as once, few or many, or as a class for expanded clones.

NA,TRBV7-9,TRBJ2-1,NA,TGTGCCAGCAGCTTAGTGGGACTTGGCTACAATGAGCAGTTCTTC,CASSLVGLGYNEQFF
NA,TRBV27,TRBJ2-6,NA,TGTGCCAGCAGCACGGTAGGGACCTCTGGGGCCAACGTCCTGACTTTC,CASSTVGTSGANVLTF
TRBD2,TRBV5-4,TRBJ2-3,NA,TGTGCCAGCAGCCCCTCGACTAGCGGAAGCACAGATACGCAGTATTTT,CASSPSTSGSTDTQYF
NA,TRBV27,TRBJ2-1,NA,TGTGCCAGCAGTTTATTCCGTGCAGTGGATGAGCAGTTCTTC,CASSLFRAVDEQFF
NA,TRBV28,TRBJ1-1,once,TGTGCCACTAGCCTGGGAGGAGGGATTGAAGCTTTCTTT,CATSLGGGIEAFF
NA,TRBV21-1,TRBJ2-5,few,TGTGCCAGCTATACCCAGGAGCAAGAGACCCAGTACTTC,CASYTQEQETQYF
NA,TRBV5-5,TRBJ2-2,NA,TGTGCCAGCAGCTTGGCCACCGAAGGGGAGCTGTTTTTT,CASSLATEGELFF
NA,TRBV28,TRBJ1-1,NA,TGTGCCAGCAGTTTCGCGGGGAGGGGAGGGACTGAAGCTTTCTTT,CASSFAGRGGTEAFF
NA,TRBV10-2,TRBJ2-1,NA,TGCGCCAGCAGTGATGTCTACAATGAGCAGTTCTTC,CASSDVYNEQFF
TRBD2,TRBV5-4,TRBJ2-3,NA,TGTGCCAGCAGGGAATTAGCGGGAGGGACAGATACGCAGTATTTT,CASRELAGGTDTQYF